The 12 T cell receptor beta chains presented below share a single source sample, sequenced in a study of blood T cell repertoires in COVID-19. This table comes from immunoSEQ multiplex PCR, and its TCRdb copy is limited to in-frame clones, with some not included. The table has about 250,000 clones, 88% seen once. Source material: peripheral blood. These receptors were taken from a man at least 80 years old with acute or convalescent COVID-19.

J is TRBJ1-3 and V is TRBV7-2, with D unresolved. CDR1 and CDR2 (germline): SGHTA, FQGNSA. This CDR3 has 14 amino acids. V was pared by 5 bases and J by 0 bases, with 8 bases between. The CDR3 DNA sequence: TGTGCCAGCAGCCGCGGGTTCTCTGGAAACACCATATATTTT. Translation gives CASSRGFSGNTIYF.

V is TRBV11-2 and J is TRBJ1-4; 9 bases agree with TRBD1. This CDR3 comprises 12 residues. Germline assignment: CDR1 SGHAT and CDR2 FQNNGV. J gave up 14 bases and V 1 base, and 2 bases lay outside the gene matches. The CDR3 is CASSLAGQGLFF. The CDR3 nucleotides read TGTGCCAGCAGCTTAGCTGGACAGGGGCTGTTTTTT.

This sequence joins TRBV27 and TRBJ2-6; D is possibly TRBD1 (5 bases). CDR1 is MNHEY, CDR2 SMNVEV, per germline (reference sequence). The CDR3 runs 18 residues. With 2 bases removed from V and 0 bases from J, the gap between germline ends came to 14 bases. The CDR3 is CASSLSRQRGSGANVLTF. Here the CDR3 DNA reads TGTGCCAGCAGTTTAAGCAGGCAAAGGGGCTCTGGGGCCAACGTCCTGACTTTC. Based on the CDR3 plus reference TRBV27 and TRBJ2-6, the full variable domain is EAQVTQNPRYLITVTGKKLTVTCSQNMNHEYMSWYRQDPGLGLRQIYYSMNVEVTDKGDVPEGYKVSRKEKRNFPLILESPSPNQTSLYFCASSLSRQRGSGANVLTFGAGSRLTVL.

The chain employs TRBV5-1 and TRBJ1-5; 7 bases line up with TRBD1. V dropped 0 bases and J dropped 5; count of bases not matched to a gene: 2. In germline, CDR1 is SGHRS, CDR2 YFSETQ. The CDR3 loop spans 14 amino acids. For the CDR3, the DNA is TGCGCCAGCAGCTTGGCAGGGGGAGATCAGCCCCAGCATTTT. Protein: CASSLAGGDQPQHF. The whole variable domain, remainder taken from reference TRBV5-1 and TRBJ1-5, is KAGVTQTPRYLIKTRGQQVTLSCSPISGHRSVSWYQQTPGQGLQFLFEYFSETQRNKGNFPGRFSGRQFSNSRSEMNVSTLELGDSALYLCASSLAGGDQPQHFGDGTRLSIL.

V usage is TRBV19 and J usage is TRBJ2-3; 8 positions match TRBD2. Germline CDR1 LNHDA, CDR2 SQIVND (reference sequence). CDR3 length equals 17 residues. The ends lost 5 bases at V and 0 bases at J; junction bases unmatched: 10. The CDR3 loop reads CASSLRTSPSSTDTQYF. The CDR3 nucleotides read TGTGCCAGTAGTTTACGGACTAGCCCTTCTAGCACAGATACGCAGTATTTT. The whole variable domain, filled in from reference TRBV19 and TRBJ2-3, reads DGGITQSPKYLFRKEGQNVTLSCEQNLNHDAMYWYRQDPGQGLRLIYYSQIVNDFQKGDIAEGYSVSREKKESFPLTVTSAQKNPTAFYLCASSLRTSPSSTDTQYFGPGTRLTVL.

This chain connects TRBV19 to TRBJ1-1, with a tentative D call TRBD1 (6 bases). Germline CDR1 and CDR2: LNHDA and SQIVND (reference sequence). The CDR3 extends over 16 amino acids. Trimming cost V 3 bases and J 5 bases, with 19 bases left between them. Here the CDR3 DNA reads TGTGCCAGTAGTATTAATAGGGGGAGAGGATGGACTGAAGCTTTCTTT. This codes for CASSINRGRGWTEAFF.

The chain recombines TRBV6-5 with TRBJ1-6, with D unclear. From germline, CDR1 is MNHEY and CDR2 SVGAGI. The CDR3 is made up of 13 amino acids. V lost 9 bases, J lost 7 bases, and 13 bases lay in between. CDR3 loop: CASRATGNSPLHF. The CDR3 DNA follows: TGTGCCAGTCGTGCCACGGGAAATTCACCCCTCCACTTT.

This clone was seen only once. This chain connects TRBV9 to TRBJ1-2; 7 nucleotides agree with TRBD1. Germline V gives CDR1 SGDLS, CDR2 YYNGEE. Germline trimming cut 3 bases from V and 5 bases from J; bases unmatched to any gene: 10. The length of the CDR3 is 15 residues. The CDR3 nucleotides read TGTGCCAGCAGCGCCGGAACAGGGGATTTTTATGGCTACACCTTC. Residues: CASSAGTGDFYGYTF. Together with reference TRBV9 and TRBJ1-2, the CDR3 gives the full variable domain: DSGVTQTPKHLITATGQRVTLRCSPRSGDLSVYWYQQSLDQGLQFLIQYYNGEERAKGNILERFSAQQFPDLHSELNLSSLELGDSALYFCASSAGTGDFYGYTFGSGTRLTVV.

The V and J genes are TRBV4-3 and TRBJ2-2; tentatively, D is TRBD2 (7 bases). The V gene lost 4 bases and the J gene lost 4 bases, with 19 bases spanning the gap. CDR3 length: 17 residues. Germline CDR1 and CDR2: LGHNA and YSLEER. CDR3 sequence: CASSPRYGGAFTGELFF. The CDR3 nucleotides read TGCGCCAGCAGCCCCAGATATGGGGGGGCGTTCACCGGGGAGCTGTTTTTT.

The J gene is TRBJ2-3, the V gene TRBV6-6, with 10 bases aligning to TRBD2. CDR1 is MNHNY, CDR2 SVGAGI, per germline (reference sequence). This CDR3 region has 16 residues. V was clipped by 5 bases and J by 0 bases; unmatched bases: 5. The CDR3 DNA reads TGTGCCAGCAGTCATACTAGCGGGACTAGCACAGATACGCAGTATTTT. This encodes CASSHTSGTSTDTQYF.

This clone was counted once. The gene calls are TRBV20-1 and TRBJ2-1; possible D gene TRBD1, 6 bases. V was trimmed by 3 bases and J by 8 bases, leaving 20 bases between them. Germline CDR1 reads DFQATT; CDR2 reads SNEGSKA (reference sequence). CDR3 length: 15 residues. The CDR3 spells CSASFPARGGYEQFF. Written as DNA, the CDR3 is TGCAGTGCTAGTTTCCCCGCCAGGGGCGGGTATGAGCAGTTCTTC.

This chain links TRBV11-2 with TRBJ1-2; D gene uncertain. The CDR3 loop spans 16 amino acids. Trimming took off 1 base at V and 2 bases at J, with 14 bases between the two ends. Germline loops: CDR1 SGHAT, CDR2 FQNNGV. CDR3 sequence reads: CASSLGLRGRNYGYTF. CDR3 DNA: TGTGCCAGCAGCTTAGGTCTTCGGGGAAGGAACTATGGCTACACCTTC.